This paragraph covers one T cell receptor beta chain sequence. Its antigen is as yet unknown. This sample's TCRbeta library carried unique molecular identifier barcodes. One entry per CDR3 protein results from TCRdb running MiXCR on the PCR reads. The data show 200,000 to 300,000 distinct CDR3 sequences, 25% seen once. V lost 5 bases, J lost 5 bases, and 10 bases lay in between. The CDR3 is 13 residues long. Germline assignment: CDR1 PRHDT and CDR2 FYEKMQ (reference sequence). This sample was included in a study of T-cell reconstitution after alpha-beta-depleted transplantation in children. Study-wide results and limits: Two months or so post-transplant, alpha-beta T cells reportedly derived from several hundred expanded graft clones.

The receptor comes from a girl aged 2 to 10 with Fanconi anemia, due to receive a stem cell transplant. The sequenced sample was PBMCs, obtained before TCRalphabeta/CD19-depleted stem cell transplant. The V and J genes are TRBV13 and TRBJ1-5; D is unresolved. The CDR3, as DNA: TGTGCCAGCAGCCCAGGCCGCGATCAGCCCCAGCATTTT. The encoded protein is CASSPGRDQPQHF. The variable domain in full, completed from reference TRBV13 and TRBJ1-5, reads AAGVIQSPRHLIKEKRETATLKCYPIPRHDTVYWYQQGPGQDPQFLISFYEKMQSDKGSIPDRFSAQQFSDYHSELNMSSLELGDSALYFCASSPGRDQPQHFGDGTRLSIL.